This T cell receptor (beta chain) was documented in a study of OX40 agonist ivuxolimab in advanced cancers. On this clone: A junction end diverges from the germline sequence, so it may reflect a read error.

Method: immunoSEQ multiplex PCR; TCRdb's copy keeps in-frame clones and lacks some. Here the sample spans around 40,000 clones, around 92% being singletons. CDR1 and CDR2 (germline): SSHAT, FNYEAQ (reference sequence). The CDR3 contains 13 residues. The material sequenced was CD4+ or CD8+ T cells sorted from blood, taken in a trial of the OX40 agonist ivuxolimab. This sequence was found in an adult with an advanced solid tumor such as melanoma, head and neck, liver or kidney cancer. This rearrangement joins TRBV7-7 to TRBJ2-7; D not resolved. Written as DNA, the CDR3 is TGTGCTAGCAGCCCATCGGGCGTTTCCGAGCAGTACTTC. It yields the protein CASSPSGVSEQYF.